These 10 T cell receptor beta chains were sequenced from one sample in a study of response to subunit inactivated influenza vaccine. TCRdb reanalysed the RT-PCR reads using MiXCR and keeps one entry per CDR3 protein. Among roughly 630,000 distinct CDR3 sequences listed, approximately 14% were seen once. This sample comprised PBMCs from blood, obtained around 14 days before vaccination. These receptors all stem from a man aged 50-59 years who received an inactivated influenza vaccine.

The V gene is TRBV6-2 or TRBV6-3, the J gene TRBJ1-5; tentative D call: TRBD1 (6 bases). The CDR3 covers 17 residues. Trimming removed 7 bases at V and 0 bases at J, with 19 bases between. Germline V gives CDR1 MNHEY, CDR2 SVGEGT. The CDR3 sequence: CASTPPGAGFSNQPQHF. CDR3 coding DNA: TGTGCCAGCACCCCACCGGGGGCAGGTTTTAGCAATCAGCCCCAGCATTTT.

This clonotype was seen a few times. This chain links TRBV7-9 with TRBJ1-2; TRBD1 matches at 12 bases. Germline loops: CDR1 SEHNR, CDR2 FQNEAQ (reference sequence). V lost 4 bases to trimming and J lost 2 bases; unmatched junction nucleotides: 8. The CDR3 spans 17 residues. CDR3 region: CASSSRTGTGGNYGYTF. Here the CDR3 DNA reads TGTGCCAGCAGCTCCAGAACCGGGACAGGGGGCAACTATGGCTACACCTTC.

The rearrangement links TRBV12-3 or TRBV12-4 to TRBJ2-1; 9 bases match TRBD2. J was trimmed by 3 bases and V by 5 bases; bases with no gene match: 8. This CDR3 contains 16 residues. CDR3 sequence reads: CASSARGGADYNEQFF. Written as DNA, the CDR3 is TGTGCCAGCAGTGCACGCGGGGGGGCTGACTACAATGAGCAGTTCTTC.

The CDR3 DNA is TGTGCCAGCAGCCGGCGAGGACTAGCGGGAGGGGAGACCCAGTACTTC. This translates into CASSRRGLAGGETQYF. The chain employs TRBV3-1 and TRBJ2-5; 15 bases align to TRBD2. Trimming removed 4 bases from V and 5 bases from J; junction bases left unmatched: 5. Per the germline V gene, CDR1 is LGHDT and CDR2 is YNNKEL (reference sequence). This CDR3 is 16 amino acids long.

The V and J genes are TRBV10-3 and TRBJ2-3; D is possibly TRBD1 or TRBD2 (5 bases each). The V and J ends lost 7 bases and 4 bases respectively, with 15 bases between them. From germline, CDR1 is ENHRY and CDR2 SYGVKD. This CDR3 comprises 14 residues. Written as DNA, the CDR3 is TGTGCCATCACTCGGGACGGCACCGCAGATACGCAGTATTTT. This encodes CAITRDGTADTQYF.

This clonotype was counted many times. The V and J genes are TRBV2 and TRBJ1-1, with TRBD1 matching 7 bases. The trim removed 6 bases at V and 7 bases at J, leaving 8 bases unmatched. The length of the CDR3 is 13 residues. The germline V gene has CDR1 SNHLY and CDR2 FYNNEI. This CDR3 is CASRGDSSFEAFF. The CDR3 DNA reads TGTGCCAGCAGGGGGGACAGTTCCTTTGAAGCTTTCTTT.

V usage is TRBV4-1 and J usage is TRBJ2-7; TRBD1 aligns across 7 bases. Trimming removed 2 bases from V and 5 bases from J; junction bases left unmatched: 18. The CDR3 totals 18 residues. Germline V gene sequence: CDR1 MGHRA, CDR2 YSYEKL. The DNA of the CDR3 is TGCGCCAGCAGCCAATACCCCCGTGCATCACCCGACAGGGACGAGCAGTACTTC. Its protein product is CASSQYPRASPDRDEQYF.

The rearrangement uses TRBV5-1 and TRBJ2-2; tentatively, D is TRBD2 (5 bases). Germline V lookup: CDR1 SGHRS, CDR2 YFSETQ. This CDR3 spans 15 amino acids. V lost 0 bases to trimming and J lost 6 bases, with 12 bases between them. The CDR3 DNA follows: TGCGCCAGCAGCTTGGGTAGGCTAGCCGCCGGGGAGCTGTTTTTT. Amino acids: CASSLGRLAAGELFF.

The V gene is TRBV4-2, the J gene TRBJ2-6; no firm D call. CDR1 is LGHNA, CDR2 YNFKEQ, per germline. Trimming left V 0 bases short and J 0 bases short, with 15 bases between. The CDR3 is 19 amino acids. The CDR3 spells CASSQDRVTLGSGANVLTF. In DNA, the CDR3 is TGTGCCAGCAGCCAAGATCGGGTGACTCTCGGCTCTGGGGCCAACGTCCTGACTTTC.

This clonotype has only a few counts. J is TRBJ2-7 and V is TRBV29-1; D remains unclear. The germline V gene encodes CDR1 SQVTM and CDR2 ANQGSEA. Deletions cut 5 bases from V and 0 bases from J, with 11 bases between. The CDR3 has 13 residues. CDR3 in amino acids: CSVSAFSSYEQYF. The CDR3 DNA reads as TGCAGCGTTAGTGCTTTCAGCTCCTACGAGCAGTACTTC.